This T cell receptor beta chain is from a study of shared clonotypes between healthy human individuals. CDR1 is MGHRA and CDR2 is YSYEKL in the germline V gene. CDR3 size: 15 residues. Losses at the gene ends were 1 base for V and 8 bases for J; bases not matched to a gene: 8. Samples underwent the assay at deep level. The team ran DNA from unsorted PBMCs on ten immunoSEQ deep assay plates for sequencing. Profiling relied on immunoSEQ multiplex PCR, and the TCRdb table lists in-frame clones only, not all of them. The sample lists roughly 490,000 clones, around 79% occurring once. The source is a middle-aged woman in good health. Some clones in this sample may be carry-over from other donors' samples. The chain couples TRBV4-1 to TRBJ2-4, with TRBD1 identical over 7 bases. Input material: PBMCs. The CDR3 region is CASSQVKGAFDIQYF. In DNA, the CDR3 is TGCGCCAGCAGCCAAGTTAAGGGGGCATTCGACATTCAGTACTTC.